This entry concerns a single TCR beta chain. Its antigen is not known. The treatment denotes: approximately nine-day PBMC culture with coronavirus spike peptide pools or control peptides (ViraFEST assay). The Oncomine TCR Beta short-read assay sequenced DNA from cultured CD4+ T cells. Via MiXCR, TCRdb re-called the PCR reads, giving one row per CDR3 protein. The profile shows approximately 12,000 distinct CDR3 sequences, approximately 61% of them singletons. The sample belongs to a study of vaccination and CD4 T cells after COVID-19. Study at large: Nasal swab PCR had detected SARS-CoV-2 in convalescent patients, 10 or so mild and one severe. Stimuli were overlapping spike peptide pools of SARS-CoV-2 and three common cold coronaviruses (HCoV-NL63, HCoV-OC43, HCoV-229E).

V shed 3 bases, J shed 0 bases, and the junction held 7 bases outside the gene matches. Germline-derived CDR1 and CDR2 are ENHRY and SYGVKD. This CDR3 has 16 amino acids. Study-level points and caveats: In convalescent patients, a median around 85% of reactive clones appeared only post-vaccination.

This receptor was obtained from a human donor who had recovered from COVID-19. Sequenced: CD4+ T cells from blood, cultured in vitro. The J gene is TRBJ2-5, the V gene TRBV10-3; 7 bases map to TRBD1. CDR3 amino acids: CAISDNEGTDQETQYF. CDR3 DNA: TGTGCCATCAGTGATAACGAAGGGACAGACCAAGAGACCCAGTACTTC.